The present TCR beta chain was sequenced within a study of T cell repertoires in cytomegalovirus infection. Across the study: Public TCR beta signatures indicated both CMV infection and matching HLA type. Study results and caveats: People with CMV and the relevant HLA were identified by cumulative public TCR beta family frequency.

This clonotype has a count of ten or more. Its target is not known. Trimming removed 1 base at V and 4 bases at J, with 7 bases between. The length of the CDR3 is 13 residues. CDR1 SGHVS and CDR2 FQNEAQ come from the germline V gene. Using its own MiXCR run on the reads, TCRdb lists one record per CDR3 protein. The sample holds roughly 110,000 distinct CDR3 sequences, over 9.5% seen once. The rearrangement joins TRBV7-8 to TRBJ1-1, with D unresolved. Sequencing was done on a sample of PBMCs, sequenced either directly or after in vitro stimulation (not recorded which). This clonotype was sampled from a human donor in good health (CMV status not recorded). Some clones in this sample may be carry-over from other donors' samples. The CDR3 region is CASSLDSGTEAFF. Written as DNA, the CDR3 is TGTGCCAGCAGCTTAGATTCAGGCACTGAAGCTTTCTTT.